The 19 T cell receptor beta chains presented below share a single source sample, sequenced in a study of post-analysis software for immune sequencing data. No antigen has been assigned to these receptors. The authors incorporated unique molecular identifiers into the TCR beta cDNA libraries. From the PCR reads, TCRdb called clonotypes with MiXCR, one entry per CDR3 protein. Counted here are 450,000 to 700,000 distinct CDR3 sequences, 44% occurring once; the ten biggest clones make up roughly 1.8%. Study-level findings and limits: Five or six TRBV segments, TRBV5-6, TRBV5-1 and TRBV20-1 among them, were found more frequent in patients than controls.

The sample taken for sequencing was blood. All receptors come from a girl aged 5-17 years with multiple sclerosis.

This chain links TRBV10-3 with TRBJ2-1; 10 nucleotides agree with TRBD1. The CDR3 length is 20 residues. Germline V gene lookup returns CDR1 ENHRY and CDR2 SYGVKD. V shed 4 bases and J 0 bases; nucleotides not matched to a gene: 15. The CDR3 sequence: CAISVADRGTLLSSYNEQFF. The CDR3 region has the DNA TGTGCCATCAGTGTCGCGGACAGGGGGACCCTTTTGAGCTCCTACAATGAGCAGTTCTTC.

Of note for this clonotype: Sequence at one end of the junction differs from germline and may be a read error. V and J are TRBV28 and TRBJ1-6; D is unclear. The CDR3 loop spans 15 amino acids. Per germline, CDR1 MDHEN and CDR2 SYDVKM. The DNA of the CDR3 is TGTGCCAGCAACCCCTTTGTGCCAACCAATTCACTCCTCCACTTT. It translates to CASNPFVPTNSLLHF.

The rearrangement links TRBV5-1 to TRBJ2-3, with a tentative D call TRBD1 (6 bases). Germline V gene sequence: CDR1 SGHRS, CDR2 YFSETQ. The CDR3 runs 14 residues. Trimming stripped 5 bases from V and 3 bases from J, with 13 bases between. The CDR3 region is CASRPTGYTDTQYF. The CDR3 DNA reads TGCGCCAGCAGACCGACAGGTTATACAGATACGCAGTATTTT.

CDR3 DNA: TGTGCCATCAGTGAGACTGACAGGAGATCCTACGAGCAGTACTTC. The encoded protein is CAISETDRRSYEQYF. The chain recombines TRBV10-3 with TRBJ2-7, with D maybe TRBD1 (6 bases). With 2 bases removed from V and 1 base from J, the gap between germline ends came to 12 bases. CDR3 length: 15 amino acids. Germline values: CDR1 ENHRY, CDR2 SYGVKD.

For this clonotype: At one end the junction does not follow the germline gene, possibly because of a read error. The chain joins TRBV29-1 to TRBJ1-2, with D unresolved. Germline V gene lookup returns CDR1 SQVTM and CDR2 ANQGSEA. This CDR3 has 11 residues. The CDR3 protein is CSVEEAWGYTF. DNA for the CDR3: TGCAGTGTTGAAGAGGCGTGGGGCTACACCTTC.

CDR3 sequence reads: CASSQVGGTRREQYF. CDR3 DNA sequence: TGCGCCAGCAGCCAAGTTGGGGGGACCCGGAGGGAGCAGTACTTC. The chain is built from TRBV4-1 and TRBJ2-7; tentative D call: TRBD2 (6 bases). This CDR3 has 15 amino acids. V was trimmed by 1 base and J by 7 bases, leaving 17 bases between them. The germline CDR1 and CDR2 sequences are MGHRA and YSYEKL.

This clonotype appeared a single time. The chain uses TRBV12-3 or TRBV12-4 and TRBJ2-3; D is undetermined. Trimming shortened V by 6 bases and J by 5 bases, and 15 bases separated the two germline ends. This CDR3 comprises 14 residues. The CDR3 DNA reads TGTGCCAGCAGCGGCAGGAATGTAGAAGATACGCAGTATTTT. Translated, it gives CASSGRNVEDTQYF.

V is TRBV29-1 and J is TRBJ1-1, with 7 bases aligning to TRBD1. Per the germline V gene, CDR1 is SQVTM and CDR2 is ANQGSEA. J was trimmed by 5 bases and V by 2 bases; bases with no gene match: 5. The CDR3 spans 13 residues. CDR3 in amino acids: CSVEKAQGTEAFF. CDR3 DNA sequence: TGCAGCGTTGAAAAGGCACAGGGGACTGAAGCTTTCTTT.

J is TRBJ2-4 and V is TRBV13; 12 nucleotides line up with TRBD2. The DNA end lines up better with TRBJ2-7; the J call may be wrong. Per the germline V gene, CDR1 is PRHDT and CDR2 is FYEKMQ (reference sequence). The CDR3 consists of 17 residues. The CDR3 is CASSLFSTSGRSTEQYF. The CDR3 nucleotides are TGTGCCAGCAGCTTATTTTCGACTAGCGGGAGAAGTACCGAGCAGTACTTC.

In regard to this clonotype: One junction end disagrees with the germline gene, perhaps due to a read error. This sequence joins TRBV6-6 and TRBJ2-1; perhaps TRBD2 as D (5 bases). The CDR3 is 11 residues long. CDR1 is MNHNY and CDR2 is SVGAGI in the germline V gene (reference sequence). This chain's CDR3 is CAGSPRREQFF. CDR3 nucleotides: TGTGCCGGCAGCCCGCGGAGGGAGCAGTTCTTC.

The rearrangement uses TRBV29-1 and TRBJ2-7; D is uncertain. V lost 4 bases and J lost 2, with 9 bases in between. This CDR3 is built from 12 residues. CDR1 and CDR2 from the germline V gene are SQVTM and ANQGSEA. DNA for the CDR3: TGCAGCGTTGGGGCACGAGCCTACGAGCAGTACTTC. Its translation is CSVGARAYEQYF.

The rearrangement joins TRBV7-2 to TRBJ2-1, with 15 bases identical to TRBD2. The length of the CDR3 is 18 residues. Germline trimming cut 4 bases from V and 9 bases from J; bases unmatched to any gene: 13. Germline V CDR1 and CDR2: SGHTA, FQGNSA. CDR3 sequence reads: CASSSGLAGGRYVTEQFF. CDR3 coding DNA: TGTGCCAGCAGCTCGGGACTAGCGGGGGGCCGATATGTGACTGAGCAGTTCTTC.

There are a few counts of this clonotype. The chain employs TRBV5-5 and TRBJ2-6; 8 positions match TRBD1. Germline loops: CDR1 SGHKS, CDR2 YYEKEE (reference sequence). The CDR3 is 19 amino acids. The junction had 10 bases not matched to a gene; V was cut back by 0 bases and J by 2 bases. CDR3 DNA sequence: TGTGCCAGCAGCTTGGGTACAGGGGGTCTAGGCACTGGGGCCAACGTCCTGACTTTC. Protein sequence: CASSLGTGGLGTGANVLTF.

The J gene is TRBJ2-5, the V gene TRBV9; D is ambiguous. With the DNA end fitting TRBJ2-7 better, the J assignment may be wrong. Per the germline V gene, CDR1 is SGDLS and CDR2 is YYNGEE. The CDR3 spans 15 residues. CDR3 in amino acids: CASSVVGLPSREQYF. The CDR3 DNA reads TGTGCCAGCAGCGTAGTGGGCCTCCCCTCCCGCGAGCAGTACTTC.

As for this clonotype: At one end the junction does not follow the germline gene, possibly because of a read error. The chain recombines TRBV24-1 with TRBJ1-2; D might be TRBD1 (5 bases). Germline-derived CDR1 and CDR2 are KGHDR and SFDVKD. CDR3 length equals 16 residues. This chain's CDR3 is CATSDTGTKELNGDTF. The CDR3 DNA reads as TGTGCCACCAGTGATACCGGGACGAAAGAGCTAAATGGCGACACCTTC.

V usage is TRBV5-1 and J usage is TRBJ2-7, with D hard to call. Trimming pared 1 base from V and 4 bases from J, leaving 9 bases between. CDR1 and CDR2 from the germline V gene are SGHRS and YFSETQ. The CDR3 runs 13 residues. The CDR3 DNA reads as TGCGCCAGCAGCTTGCCGATTCCATACGAGCAGTACTTC. It is translated as CASSLPIPYEQYF. The variable domain in full, completed from reference TRBV5-1 and TRBJ2-7, reads KAGVTQTPRYLIKTRGQQVTLSCSPISGHRSVSWYQQTPGQGLQFLFEYFSETQRNKGNFPGRFSGRQFSNSRSEMNVSTLELGDSALYLCASSLPIPYEQYFGPGTRLTVT.

Here the CDR3 DNA reads TGCAGCGTGGGGCCCGACAACGGCTACACCTTC. Its translation: CSVGPDNGYTF. The rearrangement joins TRBV29-1 to TRBJ1-2; D perhaps matches TRBD1 (5 bases). Trimming removed 6 bases from V and 8 bases from J, with 13 bases in between. CDR1 is SQVTM and CDR2 is ANQGSEA in the germline V gene. The CDR3 sequence is 11 residues long.

The rearrangement joins TRBV6-5 to TRBJ2-3; 11 bases fit TRBD2. Germline V lookup: CDR1 MNHEY, CDR2 SVGAGI. Trimming took 6 bases from V and 1 from J; bases not matched to a gene: 3. The CDR3 extends over 15 amino acids. The CDR3 loop is CASRGGLAGTDTQYF. The CDR3 nucleotides are TGTGCCAGCAGAGGGGGACTAGCGGGCACAGATACGCAGTATTTT.

The chain uses TRBV27 and TRBJ2-1; 10 bases agree with TRBD2. The CDR3 is 15 residues long. Trimming cost V 5 bases and J 4 bases; bases outside gene matches: 5. Germline V gene lookup returns CDR1 MNHEY and CDR2 SMNVEV (reference sequence). This CDR3 is CASSLGTSEYNEQFF. The CDR3 region has the DNA TGTGCCAGCAGTCTCGGGACTAGCGAATACAATGAGCAGTTCTTC.